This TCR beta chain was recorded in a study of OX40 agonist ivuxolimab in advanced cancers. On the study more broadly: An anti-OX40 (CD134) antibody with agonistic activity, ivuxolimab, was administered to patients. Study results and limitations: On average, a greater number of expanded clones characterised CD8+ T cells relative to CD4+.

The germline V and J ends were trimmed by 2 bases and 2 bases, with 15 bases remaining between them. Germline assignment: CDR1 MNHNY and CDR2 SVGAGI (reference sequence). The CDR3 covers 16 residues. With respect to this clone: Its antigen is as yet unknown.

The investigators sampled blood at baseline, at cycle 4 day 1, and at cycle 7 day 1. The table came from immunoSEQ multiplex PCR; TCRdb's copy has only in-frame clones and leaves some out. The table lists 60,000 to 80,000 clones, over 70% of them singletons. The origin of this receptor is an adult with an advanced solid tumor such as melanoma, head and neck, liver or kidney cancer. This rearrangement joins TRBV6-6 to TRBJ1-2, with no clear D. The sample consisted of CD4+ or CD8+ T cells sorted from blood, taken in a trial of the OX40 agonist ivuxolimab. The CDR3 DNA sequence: TGTGCCAGCAGTTACCCCCGAGGGAGCCTCAACTATGGCTACACCTTC. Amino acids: CASSYPRGSLNYGYTF.